The 8 T cell receptor beta chains below were found in one sample sequenced in a study of blood T cell repertoires in COVID-19. TCRdb's table, derived via immunoSEQ multiplex PCR, lists solely in-frame clones and lacks some. The sample shows tens of thousands of clones, roughly 74% of them seen only once. The sequenced material came from peripheral blood. These receptors came from an elderly man with active or convalescent COVID-19.

The chain carries TRBV6-6 and TRBJ2-5, with 11 bases identical to TRBD1. After removal of 5 bases from V and 5 bases from J, the junction contained 4 bases not matched to a gene. Germline V gene sequence: CDR1 MNHNY, CDR2 SVGAGI (reference sequence). This CDR3 is 14 amino acids long. The CDR3 reads CASSTGTGGETQYF. The CDR3 region has the DNA TGTGCCAGCAGTACCGGGACAGGGGGGGAGACCCAGTACTTC.

The gene calls are TRBV21-1 and TRBJ2-3; the table's TRBD2 call for D was not verified on the DNA. TRBV21-1 is recorded as a pseudogene. The CDR3 is made up of 19 amino acids. The CDR3 DNA is TGTGCCAGCAGCAACGGGACTAGCGGGACAGACGGGGTCACAGATACGCAGTATTTT. Translating gives CASSNGTSGTDGVTDTQYF.

The gene calls are TRBV10-3 and TRBJ1-2; the D gene is possibly TRBD1 (5 bases). V lost 0 bases and J 7 bases, leaving 9 bases between the germline ends. The CDR3 covers 13 residues. The germline V gene encodes CDR1 ENHRY and CDR2 SYGVKD. The DNA of the CDR3 is TGTGCCATCAGTGAGTCGGCAGGGTTTGGCTACACCTTC. Protein: CAISESAGFGYTF.

This clone was seen a handful of times. The DNA for the CDR3 is TGTGCCAGCAGCAATGAGGCGGTCCCTAGCGGGAGGAGGGACGAGCAGTACTTC. Translating gives CASSNEAVPSGRRDEQYF. This chain uses TRBV21-1 with TRBJ2-7; the table's D call, TRBD2, has no DNA check behind it. TRBV21-1 is annotated as a pseudogene. The CDR3 covers 18 residues.

The J gene is TRBJ1-1, the V gene TRBV28; 7 bases are shared with TRBD1. The CDR3 is 15 residues long. Trimming cost V 6 bases and J 3 bases; bases outside gene matches: 10. In germline, CDR1 is MDHEN, CDR2 SYDVKM. The CDR3 sequence: CASRVQGGGYTEAFF. CDR3 coding DNA: TGTGCCAGCAGAGTGCAGGGGGGTGGGTACACTGAAGCTTTCTTT.

The rearrangement links TRBV18 to TRBJ1-5; tentatively, D is TRBD1 (6 bases). The CDR3 consists of 15 residues. V shed 3 bases and J shed 1 base, with 10 bases lying between them. Germline loops: CDR1 KGHSH, CDR2 LQKENI. The CDR3 DNA is TGTGCCAGCTCACCCGGACAGACCAGCAATCAGCCCCAGCATTTT. This translates into CASSPGQTSNQPQHF.

V and J are TRBV5-5 and TRBJ1-6; 7 positions match TRBD1. The V gene's germline CDR1 is SGHKS and CDR2 YYEKEE (reference sequence). The CDR3 consists of 15 residues. With V trimmed by 2 bases and J by 6 bases, 5 bases remained unmatched. CDR3 amino acids: CASSFRQGGNSPLHF. For the CDR3, the DNA is TGTGCCAGCAGCTTCCGACAGGGTGGTAATTCACCCCTCCACTTT.

The V gene is TRBV27, the J gene TRBJ1-1, with D possibly being TRBD1 (6 bases). This CDR3 is 15 amino acids long. Deletions cut 6 bases from V and 1 base from J, with 15 bases between. Germline-derived CDR1 and CDR2 are MNHEY and SMNVEV (reference sequence). For the CDR3, the DNA is TGTGCCAGCAGACGCAACAGGGTGCAGAACACTGAAGCTTTCTTT. The encoded protein is CASRRNRVQNTEAFF.